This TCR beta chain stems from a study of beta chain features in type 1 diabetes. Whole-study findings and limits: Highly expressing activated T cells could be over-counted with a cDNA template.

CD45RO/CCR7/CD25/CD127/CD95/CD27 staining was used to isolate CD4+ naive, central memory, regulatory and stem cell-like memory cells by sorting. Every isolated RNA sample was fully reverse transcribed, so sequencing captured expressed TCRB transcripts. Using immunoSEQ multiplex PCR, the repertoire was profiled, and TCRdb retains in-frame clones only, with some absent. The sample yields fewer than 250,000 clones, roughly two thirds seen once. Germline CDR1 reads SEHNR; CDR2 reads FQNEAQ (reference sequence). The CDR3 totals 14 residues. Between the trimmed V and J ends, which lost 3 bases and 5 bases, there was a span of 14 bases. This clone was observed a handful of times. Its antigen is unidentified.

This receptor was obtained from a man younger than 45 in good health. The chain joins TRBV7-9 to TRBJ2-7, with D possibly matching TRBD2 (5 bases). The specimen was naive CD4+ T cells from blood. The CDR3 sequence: CASSFTNSGHEQYF. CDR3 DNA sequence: TGTGCCAGCAGCTTCACAAACAGCGGCCACGAGCAGTACTTC.